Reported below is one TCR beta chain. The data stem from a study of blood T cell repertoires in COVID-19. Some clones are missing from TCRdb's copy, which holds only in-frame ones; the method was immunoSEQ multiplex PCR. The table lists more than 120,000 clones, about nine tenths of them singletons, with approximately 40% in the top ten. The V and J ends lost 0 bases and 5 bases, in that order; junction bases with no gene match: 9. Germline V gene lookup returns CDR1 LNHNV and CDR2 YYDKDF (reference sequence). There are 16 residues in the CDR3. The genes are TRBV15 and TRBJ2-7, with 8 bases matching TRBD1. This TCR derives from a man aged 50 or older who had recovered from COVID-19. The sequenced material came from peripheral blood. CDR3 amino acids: CATSREVGRTGNEQYF. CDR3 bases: TGTGCCACCAGCAGAGAGGTGGGGAGGACAGGGAACGAGCAGTACTTC.